This T cell receptor (beta chain) stems from a study of blood T cell repertoires in COVID-19. Study summary: From the United States, Italy and Spain came samples of acute and convalescent COVID-19. T cells, B-cell-depleted T cells, or PBMCs supplied cDNA or gDNA.

The assay was immunoSEQ multiplex PCR, and TCRdb's table has in-frame clones only and misses some. The sample has 120,000 to 150,000 clones; around 83% are singletons. V was cut by 1 base and J by 4 bases, with 5 bases left in between. This CDR3 has 13 amino acids. Germline CDR1 is MGHRA and CDR2 is YSYEKL. The sequence was collected from a man aged 30 to 45 with COVID-19, enrolled during active disease. Material for sequencing was peripheral blood. The V and J genes are TRBV4-1 and TRBJ1-5; no definite D call. CDR3 sequence reads: CASSQVTNQPQHF. CDR3 DNA: TGCGCCAGCAGCCAAGTTACAAATCAGCCCCAGCATTTT.